The rows below give T cell receptor beta chains drawn from one sample of a study of Ad26.COV2.S vaccination and SARS-CoV-2 variants. Some clones are missing from TCRdb's copy, which holds only in-frame ones; the method was immunoSEQ multiplex PCR. The sample holds about 320,000 clones; roughly 86% are singletons and the top ten take 1.9%. The sample was peripheral blood, taken in a trial of Ad26.COV2.S vaccine versus placebo. These receptors came from a person between 18 and 60 years old who received the Ad26.COV2.S COVID-19 vaccine or a placebo. The CDR3 runs from the conserved cysteine through the conserved F or W. D genes are given only for firm matches. Expanded clones get a size class; other rows say once, few or many, or leave the size out.

v_call	j_call	clone_size	d_call	cdr3_nt	cdr3_aa
TRBV18	TRBJ1-6	-	-	TGTGCCAGCCTTCGGACACGGGATTCACCCCTCCACTTT	CASLRTRDSPLHF
TRBV5-1	TRBJ1-2	once	-	TGCGCCAGCAGCTTGGACTATGGCTACACCTTC	CASSLDYGYTF
TRBV9	TRBJ1-2	few	TRBD1	TGTGCCAGCAGAGGGACAGTAGGCCTCGGGGTATATGGCTACACCTTC	CASRGTVGLGVYGYTF
TRBV19	TRBJ1-5	-	-	TGTGCCAGTAAGGAGACGAACAATCAGCCCCAGCATTTT	CASKETNNQPQHF
TRBV9	TRBJ2-7	-	-	TGTGCCAGCGGTTGGGCTAGCTCGGGGGAGCAGTACTTC	CASGWASSGEQYF
TRBV9	TRBJ1-1	-	-	TGTGCCAGCAGCGTAGTAAGGGGGGTTGGCACTGAAGCTTTCTTT	CASSVVRGVGTEAFF
TRBV5-1	TRBJ2-7	-	-	TGCGCCAGCAGCTTGGTTGGTACAGGGACCTCTACGCAGCAGTACTTC	CASSLVGTGTSTQQYF
TRBV5-4	TRBJ2-1	-	TRBD1	TGTGCCAGCAGCTTGCCGCCAACAGGGGCGGGCGATGAGCAGTTCTTC	CASSLPPTGAGDEQFF
TRBV11-2	TRBJ2-7	-	-	TGTGCCAGCAGCCAAACACCAGGGAGCTCCTACGAGCAGTACTTC	CASSQTPGSSYEQYF
TRBV30	TRBJ1-1	-	-	TGTGCCTGGAGTGTCTGGGGGAACACTGAAGCTTTCTTT	CAWSVWGNTEAFF
TRBV6-6	TRBJ2-7	-	TRBD2	TGTGCCAGCAGTCCCGGGGACTACTACGAGCAGTACTTC	CASSPGDYYEQYF
TRBV6-2/TRBV6-3	TRBJ2-1	-	TRBD2	TGTGCCAGCAGTTACGTTCCCGGGGGGGGGACTAGCGGGACGGGAGAGCAGTTCTTC	CASSYVPGGGTSGTGEQFF
TRBV6-5	TRBJ2-3	-	-	TGTGCCAGCAGTTCGTGGGGGAGTAGCACAGATACGCAGTATTTT	CASSSWGSSTDTQYF
TRBV5-4	TRBJ2-2	-	-	TGTGCCAGCAGCACTAGCCTTAACACCGGGGAGCTGTTTTTT	CASSTSLNTGELFF
TRBV6-5	TRBJ2-5	-	TRBD1	TGTGCCAGCAGTTTCGGGACAGGGTCACGAGAGACCCAGTACTTC	CASSFGTGSRETQYF